Below are 8 T cell receptor beta chains sequenced from a single sample in a study of blood T cell repertoires in COVID-19. Clones were sequenced by immunoSEQ multiplex PCR, and TCRdb holds only the in-frame ones, with some missing. The sample contains approximately 110,000 clones, approximately 70% of which appear only once. The sample was peripheral blood. These TCRs come from a human donor with acute or convalescent COVID-19. The donor label of this sample is uncertain.

The chain employs TRBV29-1 and TRBJ1-2; D call uncertain. Trimming pared 0 bases from V and 4 bases from J, leaving 3 bases between. The CDR3 totals 11 residues. Per the germline V gene, CDR1 is SQVTM and CDR2 is ANQGSEA. This CDR3 is CSVEEAYGYTF. As DNA, the CDR3 is TGCAGCGTTGAAGAGGCCTATGGCTACACCTTC.

This chain uses TRBV2 with TRBJ2-3, with TRBD2 as a possible D gene (5 bases). CDR1 and CDR2 (germline): SNHLY, FYNNEI. V lost 4 bases, J lost 6 bases, and 8 bases lay in between. The CDR3 runs to 12 residues. The CDR3 sequence: CASSASGDTQYF. DNA of the CDR3: TGTGCCAGCAGTGCTTCGGGGGATACGCAGTATTTT.

CDR3 sequence (DNA): TGCGCCAGCAGCACACATAGCGGGGGGGCCGACACCGGGGAGCTGTTTTTT. Translating gives CASSTHSGGADTGELFF. The rearrangement links TRBV5-1 to TRBJ2-2, with TRBD2 matching 11 bases. The germline CDR1 and CDR2 sequences are SGHRS and YFSETQ. V trimming: 4 bases; J trimming: 3 bases; junction bases outside the gene matches: 8. CDR3 length: 17 amino acids.

The genes are TRBV9 and TRBJ2-3, with D possibly TRBD2 on 5 matching bases. V lost 3 bases to trimming and J lost 0 bases, with 11 bases between them. The CDR3 spans 15 residues. CDR1 and CDR2 (germline): SGDLS, YYNGEE. Here the CDR3 DNA reads TGTGCCAGCAGCGCCGTTTGGACTAGCACAGATACGCAGTATTTT. Translated: CASSAVWTSTDTQYF.

This clone came up a few times. V gene TRBV12-5 combines with J gene TRBJ2-3, with D uncertain. The CDR3 totals 12 residues. V was trimmed by 4 bases and J by 5 bases, leaving 7 bases between them. In germline, CDR1 is LGHNT, CDR2 FRNRAP. CDR3 nucleotides: TGTGCTAGTGGTTCTCCGGGAGATACGCAGTATTTT. Translated, it gives CASGSPGDTQYF.

V and J are TRBV19 and TRBJ2-4; 7 bases match TRBD1. The CDR3 is made up of 18 amino acids. CDR1 and CDR2 from the germline V gene are LNHDA and SQIVND (reference sequence). Germline trimming cut 5 bases from V and 1 base from J; bases unmatched to any gene: 14. CDR3 sequence reads: CASSHPRGTLKAKNIQYF. The CDR3 nucleotides read TGTGCCAGTAGTCATCCCAGGGGGACCCTAAAGGCCAAAAACATTCAGTACTTC.

The table lists this clone with a few counts. The rearrangement uses TRBV5-1 and TRBJ1-3; D is possibly TRBD1 (5 bases). The V end lost 0 bases, the J end lost 0 bases, and 13 bases lay between the germline ends. The CDR3 contains 17 residues. Germline V gene lookup returns CDR1 SGHRS and CDR2 YFSETQ. This CDR3 reads CASSLGYGGSSGNTIYF. DNA of the CDR3: TGCGCCAGCAGCTTGGGCTACGGGGGATCCTCTGGAAACACCATATATTTT.

A single count supports this clone. The chain has TRBV6-1 and TRBJ1-5, with a tentative D call TRBD1 (5 bases). Looked up from germline, CDR1 is MNHNS and CDR2 is SASEGT. This CDR3 is 13 amino acids long. With 0 bases removed from V and 6 bases from J, the gap between germline ends came to 6 bases. The CDR3 protein is CASSEARAQPQHF. In DNA form, the CDR3 reads TGTGCCAGCAGTGAAGCCAGGGCTCAGCCCCAGCATTTT.